This TCR beta chain was sequenced for a study of vaccination and CD4 T cells after COVID-19. At the level of the study: The convalescents, six males and four females, included two who were Hispanic. Researchers treated cells with overlapping spike peptides taken from SARS-CoV-2, HCoV-NL63, HCoV-OC43 and HCoV-229E.

The sample holds a few counts of this clonotype. Its antigen is not known. Treatment of the sample: 10-day PBMC culture with coronavirus spike peptide pools or control peptides (ViraFEST assay). Pre-COVID-19 pandemic sampling (2011-2018) yielded the unexposed donor's CD4+ T cells. ViraFEST expanded antigen-specific T cells with peptide pools, then sequenced TCRs. Cultured CD4+ T cells had their DNA profiled by the Oncomine TCR Beta short-read assay. One entry per CDR3 protein results from TCRdb running MiXCR on the PCR reads. The table records 2,800 or so distinct CDR3 sequences, approximately 30% of them present only once. The CDR3 contains 13 residues. CDR1 is SGHTA and CDR2 is FQGTGA in the germline V gene. Germline trimming cut 5 bases from V and 5 bases from J; bases unmatched to any gene: 3.

The genes are TRBV7-3 and TRBJ2-7; TRBD2 agrees at 10 bases. The TCR originated in a human donor in good health. Source material: CD4+ T cells from blood, cultured in vitro. The CDR3 sequence is CASSPSGRDEQYF. The CDR3, as DNA: TGTGCCAGCAGCCCCAGCGGGAGGGACGAGCAGTACTTC.